Below are 6 T cell receptor beta chains sequenced from a single sample in a study of T-cell reconstitution after alpha-beta-depleted transplantation in children. The authors prepared the TCRbeta library with unique molecular identifiers. TCRdb fed the PCR reads into MiXCR, producing one record per CDR3 protein. The sample lists some 110,000 distinct CDR3 sequences; 10% to 13% were seen once. The material sequenced was PBMCs, taken before TCRalphabeta/CD19-depleted stem cell transplant. The source is a boy between 2 and 15 years old with acute lymphoblastic leukemia, due to receive a stem cell transplant.

The V gene is TRBV27, the J gene TRBJ2-1, with TRBD2 matching over 8 bases. V lost 3 bases and J lost 0; bases outside the gene matches: 13. The CDR3 consists of 19 residues. The germline V gene has CDR1 MNHEY and CDR2 SMNVEV (reference sequence). As DNA, the CDR3 is TGTGCCAGCAGTTTGAGGGGCGGCGGGAGGATAAGCTCCTACAATGAGCAGTTCTTC. Residues: CASSLRGGGRISSYNEQFF.

The sample holds many counts of this clonotype. J is TRBJ2-6 and V is TRBV27, with D hard to call. CDR1 and CDR2 from the germline V gene are MNHEY and SMNVEV (reference sequence). The CDR3 spans 16 residues. Trimming cost V 3 bases and J 5 bases, with 14 bases left between them. CDR3 DNA: TGTGCCAGCAGTTTCGAAGGACCAGGCAGGGCCAACGTCCTGACTTTC. Its protein is CASSFEGPGRANVLTF.

In its sample, this clonotype was seen a few times. This chain connects TRBV12-3 or TRBV12-4 to TRBJ1-1; D remains unclear. The CDR3 totals 13 residues. V lost 7 bases and J lost 6, with 15 bases in between. The CDR3 bases are TGTGCCAGCATCAGGACGGGTAGACCTGAAGCTTTCTTT. Protein sequence: CASIRTGRPEAFF.

Only a few counts were recorded for this clonotype. This chain's CDR3 is CSARTSVGTDTQYF. CDR3 nucleotides: TGCAGTGCTAGAACTAGCGTGGGCACAGATACGCAGTATTTT. The chain couples TRBV20-1 to TRBJ2-3; 7 bases match TRBD2. Per germline, CDR1 DFQATT and CDR2 SNEGSKA (reference sequence). The trim removed 2 bases at V and 1 base at J, leaving 3 bases unmatched. This CDR3 spans 14 amino acids.

This clonotype has more than one count but fewer than ten. The V call is TRBV27, the J call TRBJ1-1; possible D gene TRBD1, 5 bases. CDR1 MNHEY and CDR2 SMNVEV come from the germline V gene (reference sequence). The germline V and J ends were trimmed by 6 bases and 1 base, with 9 bases remaining between them. The CDR3 covers 13 residues. DNA for the CDR3: TGTGCCAGCAGAGTGGGACGGAACACTGAAGCTTTCTTT. Residues: CASRVGRNTEAFF.

This clonotype showed up just once. The chain recombines TRBV7-8 with TRBJ2-1, with TRBD2 as a possible D gene (5 bases). V dropped 5 bases and J dropped 4 bases, with 12 bases sitting between them. CDR3 length: 14 amino acids. The germline V gene encodes CDR1 SGHVS and CDR2 FQNEAQ. CDR3 nucleotide sequence: TGTGCCAGCAGCCCGGAGGTGGGTTACAATGAGCAGTTCTTC. It codes for CASSPEVGYNEQFF. Full variable domain (remainder filled in from reference TRBV7-8 and TRBJ2-1): GAGVSQSPRYKVAKRGQDVALRCDPISGHVSLFWYQQALGQGPEFLTYFQNEAQLDKSGLPSDRFFAERPEGSVSTLKIQRTQQEDSAVYLCASSPEVGYNEQFFGPGTRLTVL.